A selection of T cell receptor beta chains follows, all from one sample in a study of T cell changes during pregnancy in multiple sclerosis. Clones were read by immunoSEQ multiplex PCR, and TCRdb kept only the in-frame ones, dropping some. The sample carries tens of thousands of clones, almost 95% recorded once. Sequenced material: peripheral blood, taken after pregnancy. The receptors derive from a female donor with multiple sclerosis, enrolled in a pregnancy study. CDR3s include the opening cysteine and the closing phenylalanine or tryptophan. The D gene is left open where the match is weak. Where a row states a size, it is once, few, many or the class of an expanded clone; other rows omit it.

cdr3_nt: TGTGCCAGCCGGGATCGAATGAACACTGAAGCTTTCTTT; cdr3_aa: CASRDRMNTEAFF; v_call: TRBV19; clone_size: -; d_call: -; j_call: TRBJ1-1
cdr3_nt: TGTGCCAGTAGTATAGTCTGGGAGAGCAATCAGCCCCAGCATTTT; cdr3_aa: CASSIVWESNQPQHF; v_call: TRBV19; clone_size: -; d_call: -; j_call: TRBJ1-5
cdr3_nt: TGTGCCAGCAGCTTAGGCGCACGTGAGCAGTTCTTC; cdr3_aa: CASSLGAREQFF; v_call: TRBV7-9; clone_size: -; d_call: -; j_call: TRBJ2-1
cdr3_nt: TGTGCCAGCAGCTTCCGTCAGGGGTTGGTGACTGAAGCTTTCTTT; cdr3_aa: CASSFRQGLVTEAFF; v_call: TRBV5-5; clone_size: -; d_call: -; j_call: TRBJ1-1
cdr3_nt: TGTGCCAGCAGCTTTGGGGCGTACCAAGAGACCCAGTACTTC; cdr3_aa: CASSFGAYQETQYF; v_call: TRBV7-9; clone_size: once; d_call: -; j_call: TRBJ2-5
cdr3_nt: TGTGCCAGCAGCCCGACGTCCGGGGGATCTGCGTATACCTTC; cdr3_aa: CASSPTSGGSAYTF; v_call: TRBV5-6; clone_size: -; d_call: -; j_call: TRBJ1-2
cdr3_nt: TGTGCCAGCAGTGACTCGACAGGGGGCACTGAAGCTTTCTTT; cdr3_aa: CASSDSTGGTEAFF; v_call: TRBV6-4; clone_size: -; d_call: TRBD1; j_call: TRBJ1-1
cdr3_nt: TGTGCCAGCAGCTTGGGCCCGGGACTAGACCACAATGAGCAGTTCTTC; cdr3_aa: CASSLGPGLDHNEQFF; v_call: TRBV5-6; clone_size: -; d_call: TRBD2; j_call: TRBJ2-1
cdr3_nt: TGTGCCACCAGCCGGGGGGGGGCCTCGAACACTGAAGCTTTCTTT; cdr3_aa: CATSRGGASNTEAFF; v_call: TRBV15; clone_size: few; d_call: -; j_call: TRBJ1-1
cdr3_nt: TGTGCCAGCTCACCCCAGGGACAGAGCTCCTATAATTCACCCCTCCACTTT; cdr3_aa: CASSPQGQSSYNSPLHF; v_call: TRBV18; clone_size: -; d_call: TRBD1; j_call: TRBJ1-6
cdr3_nt: TGCGCCAGCAGCTTGTACAGGGTGACCGGGGAGCTGTTTTTT; cdr3_aa: CASSLYRVTGELFF; v_call: TRBV5-1; clone_size: -; d_call: -; j_call: TRBJ2-2
cdr3_nt: TGTGCCAGCAGTGAAATAACAGAGAATCAGCCCCAGCATTTT; cdr3_aa: CASSEITENQPQHF; v_call: TRBV2; clone_size: -; d_call: -; j_call: TRBJ1-5
cdr3_nt: TGTGCCAGCAGTTTAATTGCAGGGGGCAGGCGGGAGACCCAGTACTTC; cdr3_aa: CASSLIAGGRRETQYF; v_call: TRBV27; clone_size: once; d_call: TRBD1; j_call: TRBJ2-5
cdr3_nt: TGTGCCAGTAGTCTTTTAGCGGGGGAGACGAGCACAGATACGCAGTATTTT; cdr3_aa: CASSLLAGETSTDTQYF; v_call: TRBV19; clone_size: -; d_call: TRBD2; j_call: TRBJ2-3
cdr3_nt: TGTGCCAGCAGTGATCTCTACTACGAGCAGTACTTC; cdr3_aa: CASSDLYYEQYF; v_call: TRBV2; clone_size: -; d_call: -; j_call: TRBJ2-7
cdr3_nt: TGTGCTACCGGGACTACGGGGGATACGCAGTATTTT; cdr3_aa: CATGTTGDTQYF; v_call: TRBV7-9; clone_size: once; d_call: TRBD2; j_call: TRBJ2-3
cdr3_nt: TGTGCCAGCAGCTTAGATGTAAACTATGGCTACACCTTC; cdr3_aa: CASSLDVNYGYTF; v_call: TRBV11-2; clone_size: -; d_call: -; j_call: TRBJ1-2
cdr3_nt: TGTGCCAGCAGCTATAATCGGGGTTCGGCAGATACGCAGTATTTT; cdr3_aa: CASSYNRGSADTQYF; v_call: TRBV11-2; clone_size: -; d_call: -; j_call: TRBJ2-3
cdr3_nt: TGTGCCATCAGTGAGGAGACGACAGGCTATGGCTACACCTTC; cdr3_aa: CAISEETTGYGYTF; v_call: TRBV10-3; clone_size: -; d_call: -; j_call: TRBJ1-2
cdr3_nt: TGTGCCAGCAGCTCATACAGGGGGGCCCAAAACACTGAAGCTTTCTTT; cdr3_aa: CASSSYRGAQNTEAFF; v_call: TRBV5-4; clone_size: -; d_call: TRBD1; j_call: TRBJ1-1
cdr3_nt: TGTGCCATCAGTGATGGCAGGGCCCTCGGTCAGCCCCAGCATTTT; cdr3_aa: CAISDGRALGQPQHF; v_call: TRBV10-3; clone_size: -; d_call: -; j_call: TRBJ1-5
cdr3_nt: TGTGCCAGCAGTTCCACCGCTAGCGGGGGGACCAAGCAGTTCTTC; cdr3_aa: CASSSTASGGTKQFF; v_call: TRBV6-5; clone_size: -; d_call: TRBD2; j_call: TRBJ2-1
cdr3_nt: TGTGCCAGCAGCCGCCCAGAGCGGGGAAACAATGAGCAGTTCTTC; cdr3_aa: CASSRPERGNNEQFF; v_call: TRBV5-4; clone_size: -; d_call: TRBD2; j_call: TRBJ2-1
cdr3_nt: TGCGCCAGCAGCCAAGATCAGTGGGATAGGACAGGGCCCTACGAGCAGTACTTC; cdr3_aa: CASSQDQWDRTGPYEQYF; v_call: TRBV4-3; clone_size: -; d_call: TRBD1; j_call: TRBJ2-7
cdr3_nt: TGTGCCAGCTCACCACATCCAGGGGCCAGCAATGAGCAGTTCTTC; cdr3_aa: CASSPHPGASNEQFF; v_call: TRBV18; clone_size: few; d_call: -; j_call: TRBJ2-1
cdr3_nt: TGTGCCAGCAGGGGCGACACCTTTAGCGGGCCTCCCTACGAGCAGTACTTC; cdr3_aa: CASRGDTFSGPPYEQYF; v_call: TRBV2; clone_size: -; d_call: TRBD2; j_call: TRBJ2-7
cdr3_nt: TGTGCCAGCAGCTCCGCGGGGGCCCGCTCCTATAATTCACCCCTCCACTTT; cdr3_aa: CASSSAGARSYNSPLHF; v_call: TRBV11-2; clone_size: -; d_call: -; j_call: TRBJ1-6
cdr3_nt: TGTGCCAGTAGTACGAGGGGACACAGGAATTCACCCCTCCACTTT; cdr3_aa: CASSTRGHRNSPLHF; v_call: TRBV19; clone_size: few; d_call: -; j_call: TRBJ1-6
cdr3_nt: TGTGCCAGCAGAGGACAGGGGCACACTGAAGCTTTCTTT; cdr3_aa: CASRGQGHTEAFF; v_call: TRBV6-5; clone_size: -; d_call: TRBD1; j_call: TRBJ1-1
cdr3_nt: TGTGCCAGCAGCCAAGGGCTAGCGGGTCCCTCGGATACGCAGTATTTT; cdr3_aa: CASSQGLAGPSDTQYF; v_call: TRBV4-2; clone_size: -; d_call: TRBD2; j_call: TRBJ2-3
cdr3_nt: TGTGCCAGTAGTAAAACAGCCCAGAAGAACTATGGCTACACCTTC; cdr3_aa: CASSKTAQKNYGYTF; v_call: TRBV19; clone_size: -; d_call: -; j_call: TRBJ1-2
cdr3_nt: TGTGCCAGCAGCTTAGATCGTCAGCCCCAGCATTTT; cdr3_aa: CASSLDRQPQHF; v_call: TRBV7-9; clone_size: -; d_call: -; j_call: TRBJ1-5
cdr3_nt: TGTGCCAGTAGTCGCCGGACAAACACTGAAGCTTTCTTT; cdr3_aa: CASSRRTNTEAFF; v_call: TRBV19; clone_size: -; d_call: -; j_call: TRBJ1-1
cdr3_nt: TGTGCCAGCAGCTTAGCGGGGGAGACAGGGGCGGCTTTTAGCTACGAGCAGTACTTC; cdr3_aa: CASSLAGETGAAFSYEQYF; v_call: TRBV7-6; clone_size: -; d_call: TRBD1; j_call: TRBJ2-7
cdr3_nt: TGTGCCAGCGAGCCAGGAAGCTCTGGAAACACCATATATTTT; cdr3_aa: CASEPGSSGNTIYF; v_call: TRBV9; clone_size: -; d_call: -; j_call: TRBJ1-3
cdr3_nt: TGTGCCAGCAGCCAGGGGTCCCACAGGGCTGGAAACACCATATATTTT; cdr3_aa: CASSQGSHRAGNTIYF; v_call: TRBV7-8; clone_size: -; d_call: -; j_call: TRBJ1-3
cdr3_nt: TGTGCCAGCAGCTTGGATCGGGTCACTCCCTTAGGGACCCAGTACTTC; cdr3_aa: CASSLDRVTPLGTQYF; v_call: TRBV5-6; clone_size: -; d_call: -; j_call: TRBJ2-5
cdr3_nt: TGTGCCAGCAGCTCGGACAACCGGGCACCCCTCCACTTT; cdr3_aa: CASSSDNRAPLHF; v_call: TRBV7-8; clone_size: -; d_call: -; j_call: TRBJ1-6
cdr3_nt: TGTGCCAGCAGTAGCAACAGGGGGTACGAGCAGTACTTC; cdr3_aa: CASSSNRGYEQYF; v_call: TRBV2; clone_size: -; d_call: TRBD1; j_call: TRBJ2-7
cdr3_nt: TGTGCCAGCAGTTTTCCTCCCAGGGGGAAGGGGTGGTCCTACGAGCAGTACTTC; cdr3_aa: CASSFPPRGKGWSYEQYF; v_call: TRBV28; clone_size: -; d_call: TRBD1; j_call: TRBJ2-7
cdr3_nt: TGCGCCAGCAGTTCTCCCGGGGATACGCAGTATTTT; cdr3_aa: CASSSPGDTQYF; v_call: TRBV5-1; clone_size: -; d_call: -; j_call: TRBJ2-3
cdr3_nt: TGCGCCAGCAGCTTGGAAGGACAGGGAGTGAATAATGAAAAACTGTTTTTT; cdr3_aa: CASSLEGQGVNNEKLFF; v_call: TRBV5-1; clone_size: -; d_call: TRBD1; j_call: TRBJ1-4
cdr3_nt: TGTGCCAGCAGCTCCACCTCGGGTAGATACACAGATACGCAGTATTTT; cdr3_aa: CASSSTSGRYTDTQYF; v_call: TRBV5-6; clone_size: -; d_call: -; j_call: TRBJ2-3
cdr3_nt: TGTGCCAGCAGCTCCCGGACTAGCGGGGGGACTCTCTACAATGAGCAGTTCTTC; cdr3_aa: CASSSRTSGGTLYNEQFF; v_call: TRBV7-2; clone_size: -; d_call: TRBD2; j_call: TRBJ2-1
cdr3_nt: TGTGCCAGCAGGGGGGGGGCCATCACCTACGAGCAGTACTTC; cdr3_aa: CASRGGAITYEQYF; v_call: TRBV28; clone_size: -; d_call: -; j_call: TRBJ2-7
cdr3_nt: TGTGCCAGTAGTACCCGACAGGTGCAGCTGTTTTTT; cdr3_aa: CASSTRQVQLFF; v_call: TRBV19; clone_size: -; d_call: -; j_call: TRBJ2-2
cdr3_nt: TGTGCCAGCAGACCCGGGACAGGGAACAATGAGCAGTTCTTC; cdr3_aa: CASRPGTGNNEQFF; v_call: TRBV6-5; clone_size: -; d_call: TRBD1; j_call: TRBJ2-1
cdr3_nt: TGCGCCAGCAGCCCGACGGTTGGCGGGGGGGCGGGTACGCAGTATTTT; cdr3_aa: CASSPTVGGGAGTQYF; v_call: TRBV4-3; clone_size: -; d_call: TRBD2; j_call: TRBJ2-3
cdr3_nt: TGTGCCAGCAGTGGCAGACTCGATACGCAGTATTTT; cdr3_aa: CASSGRLDTQYF; v_call: TRBV2; clone_size: -; d_call: -; j_call: TRBJ2-3
cdr3_nt: TGTGCCAGCAGCTTAACTGGGACAGGAAAAGCCGGCTACACCTTC; cdr3_aa: CASSLTGTGKAGYTF; v_call: TRBV7-3; clone_size: -; d_call: TRBD1; j_call: TRBJ1-2
cdr3_nt: TGTGCCCGCGAGCGGGACGGACTAGCGGGGGGGCCAAGGGATACGCAGTATTTT; cdr3_aa: CARERDGLAGGPRDTQYF; v_call: TRBV30; clone_size: -; d_call: TRBD2; j_call: TRBJ2-3
cdr3_nt: TGTGCCAGCAGTCCGACAGACAGTTACAATGAGCAGTTCTTC; cdr3_aa: CASSPTDSYNEQFF; v_call: TRBV6-1; clone_size: -; d_call: -; j_call: TRBJ2-1
cdr3_nt: TGTGCCAGCAGTTTGCTAGCGGGGGGCGTAGATGAGCAGTTCTTC; cdr3_aa: CASSLLAGGVDEQFF; v_call: TRBV27; clone_size: -; d_call: TRBD2; j_call: TRBJ2-1
cdr3_nt: TGTGCCAGCAGTGAATTGGGGGGGCGCCTTAACGGCTACACCTTC; cdr3_aa: CASSELGGRLNGYTF; v_call: TRBV25-1; clone_size: -; d_call: -; j_call: TRBJ1-2
cdr3_nt: TGTGCCAGCAGCCAGGCTAACTATGGCTACACCTTC; cdr3_aa: CASSQANYGYTF; v_call: TRBV6-1; clone_size: -; d_call: -; j_call: TRBJ1-2
cdr3_nt: TGTGCCATCAGTGAAAGTGGCGGGGTGGGTGAGCAGTTCTTC; cdr3_aa: CAISESGGVGEQFF; v_call: TRBV10-3; clone_size: -; d_call: -; j_call: TRBJ2-1
cdr3_nt: TGTGCCAGCAGCGCCGGGAGCCCTAATTCACCCCTCCACTTT; cdr3_aa: CASSAGSPNSPLHF; v_call: TRBV6-4; clone_size: -; d_call: -; j_call: TRBJ1-6